What follows is one TCR beta chain and its context. These data are taken from a study of blood T cell repertoires in COVID-19. For the study at large: PBMCs, B-cell-depleted T cells, or T cells provided the cDNA or gDNA that made up the material.

Original processing notes: From reference gene primer amplification, estimates of nucleated cell counts were derived. Clones were sequenced by immunoSEQ multiplex PCR, and TCRdb holds only the in-frame ones, with some missing. That table supplies the V and J calls and clone size; D and trimming were determined from the DNA. Of 250,000 or so clones detected, more than 75% appear once; the ten largest clones hold 2% to 2.5%. In germline, CDR1 is SGHRS, CDR2 YFSETQ. Trimming left V 5 bases short and J 1 base short, with 15 bases between. The CDR3 loop spans 16 amino acids. Clinical histories supplied by participants themselves formed the basis of cohort assignment. Resolution of symptoms, clearance, or two negative PCRs was present in recovered Cohort 3 donors.

This clonotype was obtained from a woman in her forties or fifties who had recovered from COVID-19. The sequencing input was PBMCs or T cells enriched from blood (not recorded which). This chain joins TRBV5-1 and TRBJ2-2; D is unclear. The CDR3, as DNA: TGCGCCAGCAGTTATCTAACAGCCATGAACACCGGGGAGCTGTTTTTT. Translated, it gives CASSYLTAMNTGELFF.